This T cell receptor beta chain was captured in a study of blood T cell repertoires in COVID-19. The CDR3 consists of 15 residues. The ends lost 1 base at V and 3 bases at J; junction bases unmatched: 5. CDR1 LNHNV and CDR2 YYDKDF come from the germline V gene (reference sequence). The table came from immunoSEQ multiplex PCR; TCRdb's copy has only in-frame clones and leaves some out. This table holds some 150,000 clones, over 75% found once. Sequencing input: peripheral blood. V is TRBV15 and J is TRBJ2-5; the match to TRBD2 covers 7 bases. The clonotype comes from a man aged 55-75 years who had recovered from COVID-19. The CDR3 region is CATSRGGRGKETQYF. For the CDR3, the DNA is TGTGCCACCAGCAGAGGGGGGAGGGGTAAAGAGACCCAGTACTTC.